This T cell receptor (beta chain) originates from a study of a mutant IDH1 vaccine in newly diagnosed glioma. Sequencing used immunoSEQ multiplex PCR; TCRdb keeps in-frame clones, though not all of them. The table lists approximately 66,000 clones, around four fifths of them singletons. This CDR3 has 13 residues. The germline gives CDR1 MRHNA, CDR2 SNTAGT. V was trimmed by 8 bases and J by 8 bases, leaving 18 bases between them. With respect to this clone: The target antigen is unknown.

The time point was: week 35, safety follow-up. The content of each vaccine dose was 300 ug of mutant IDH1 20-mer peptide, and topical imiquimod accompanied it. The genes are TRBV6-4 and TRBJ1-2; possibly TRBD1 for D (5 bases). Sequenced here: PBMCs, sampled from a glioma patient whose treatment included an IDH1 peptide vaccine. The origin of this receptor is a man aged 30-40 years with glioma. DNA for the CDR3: TGTGCCAGCGCGGACTCCCCAGGGCGAGGCTACACCTTC. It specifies CASADSPGRGYTF.